The 5 T cell receptor beta chains reported below all come from one sample, sequenced in a study of T cells in Graves' hyperthyroidism and ophthalmopathy. The TCR beta CDR3 regions underwent amplification using RNA transcripts as the source. HTBI primers were the set used in a first-round RT-PCR of the TCR CDR3. TCRdb fed the multiplex PCR reads into MiXCR, producing one record per CDR3 protein. The sample carries roughly 420,000 distinct CDR3 sequences, 12% to 15% recorded once. Sequencing was carried out using blood. These receptors were taken from a woman in her late teens or twenties with Graves' hyperthyroidism.

V is TRBV11-2 and J is TRBJ2-7, with a possible D match to TRBD2 (5 bases). Germline V gene sequence: CDR1 SGHAT, CDR2 FQNNGV. Trimming removed 1 base from V and 0 bases from J, with 13 bases in between. This CDR3 comprises 16 residues. The CDR3 region has the DNA TGTGCCAGCAGCTTAGGGGTAGGACTTAGCTCCTACGAGCAGTACTTC. Protein sequence: CASSLGVGLSSYEQYF.

This clonotype was counted at least ten times. The chain is built from TRBV9 and TRBJ1-2; TRBD1 is a possible D gene (6 bases). The V end was cut by 4 bases, the J end by 6 bases, with 16 bases between. The CDR3 contains 14 residues. The germline V gene encodes CDR1 SGDLS and CDR2 YYNGEE. DNA for the CDR3: TGTGCCAGCAGCACCCAGGGGATACTCGATGGCTACACCTTC. This gives the protein CASSTQGILDGYTF.

The table lists this clonotype with a few counts. CDR3 residues: CASSLTSGRFLGEQFF. Here the CDR3 DNA reads TGTGCCAGCAGTCTGACTAGCGGGAGATTCCTTGGTGAGCAGTTCTTC. The gene calls are TRBV5-5 and TRBJ2-1; 12 bases are shared with TRBD2. Germline-derived CDR1 and CDR2 are SGHKS and YYEKEE (reference sequence). This CDR3 has 16 residues. J gave up 9 bases and V 5 bases, and 12 bases lay outside the gene matches.

This clonotype has ten or more counts. This chain joins TRBV20-1 and TRBJ2-3; possibly TRBD1 for D (5 bases). This CDR3 spans 12 amino acids. Germline loops: CDR1 DFQATT, CDR2 SNEGSKA (reference sequence). V was pared by 7 bases and J by 4 bases, with 12 bases between. The DNA of the CDR3 is TGCAGTGTCAATGGGGCCGCAGATACGCAGTATTTT. This codes for CSVNGAADTQYF.

This clonotype was detected ten times or more. This chain joins TRBV28 and TRBJ1-5; D gene unclear. Germline CDR1 and CDR2: MDHEN and SYDVKM. Trimming pared 6 bases from V and 0 bases from J, leaving 15 bases between. This CDR3 region has 16 residues. The CDR3 bases are TGTGCCAGCAGAAAGTCTGGGCCCTATAGCAATCAGCCCCAGCATTTT. Amino acids: CASRKSGPYSNQPQHF.